Given below is one T cell receptor (beta chain) in context. The clone's antigen remains unknown. Base qualities are not at hand, and no much larger clone is one base apart. These data belong to a study of T cell responses to AZD1222 COVID-19 vaccine (dated by TCRdb to the early 2020s). Regarding the study in general: TCR sequencing covered 233 trial participants: 207 given two doses of AZD1222 and 26 given two doses of MenACWY control vaccine. Enrollment into the trials was organized by age into subgroups of 18-55, 56-69 and 70-plus years, and those subgroups contained roughly 150, 30 and 60 TCR-sequenced participants, respectively. Overall study outcomes, separate from this receptor: Conclusions about previously exposed vaccinees are limited, since just six AZD1222 recipients were seropositive for SARS-CoV-2 at baseline. Nearly half of unique spike-specific TCRs reportedly recognized epitopes outside regions mutated in the B.1.351 and B.1.1.7 variants. Vaccine-associated CD4 TCRs spanned the whole spike protein, with dominant responses in regions 160-218 and 743-854. Because no samples from the day 14 peak response were available, repertoires could be characterized only after the peak T cell response. The 56-69-year group was small, and its depth increase did not reach significance, likely because of low power. Most participants were white British and females outnumbered males, and the authors suggested that clonal diversity may have been underestimated. After two AZD1222 doses, spike-specific TCR breadth and depth were significantly higher than at day 0 and than in MenACWY recipients.

Measured from the cysteine to the phenylalanine, the CDR3 is 14 residues long. Only the CDR3 portion is preserved as DNA: 42 bases, with reading frame beginning at the first base. V lost 0 bases and J lost 4 bases; the stretch between them is 9 bases long. The germline V gene encodes CDR1 MGHRA and CDR2 YSYEKL. The intended sense of this specimen's time point label: about 28 days (+/-7) after the second vaccine dose. Because spike-specific TCR depth and breadth did not differ between the two schedules, AZD1222 recipients who got a second dose at roughly 4 weeks were pooled with those who got a second dose at roughly 12 weeks. Vaccinee samples came from UK trials COV001 and COV002, including a single-blind randomized controlled phase 2/3 trial of AZD1222 (ChAdOx1 nCoV-19) in healthy adults. Trial participant PBMC samples were collected at day 0 and day 28 after the second dose for TCRbeta chain sequencing.

The CDR3 regions of human TCRbeta chains were analyzed by immunosequencing. The authors processed their data as follows. Repertoire TCRs were matched against a reference library of SARS-CoV-2-specific TCRs generated with the MIRA antigen-specificity platform. Breadth was defined as the fraction of unique TCRs that were SARS-CoV-2-associated, and depth was defined as the fraction of total T cells that were SARS-CoV-2-associated. Using the MIRA data, each spike-specific TCR was mapped to the spike region that the TCR reacts to and placed in a CD4 or CD8 class. Log10-transformed breadth and depth values were compared by one-way ANOVA with Sidak's multiple comparisons tests. TCRdb provides this immuneACCESS table in a form limited to in-frame rearrangements. Some clones are lacking; in checked studies, under half of them reflect an unresolved V gene, and why the rest are absent is not known. The DNA gave D and trimming, while V, J and clone size come from that table. The sample records about 99,000 clones, roughly 90% of which are singletons. The biggest ten clones account for 6.5% to 8.5% of the sample.

The sequence was collected from an adult who received the AZD1222 COVID-19 vaccine. The chain is encoded by TRBV4-1 joined to TRBJ1-1; a tentative D match to TRBD1 spans 6 bases. Sequencing was performed on peripheral blood, taken 28 days after the second AZD1222 dose. The bases are TGCGCCAGCAGCCAAGATCAGGGGAGCACTGAAGCTTTCTTT. Translation gives CASSQDQGSTEAFF.